This TCR beta chain was identified during a study of monozygotic twins with inflammatory bowel disease. For every donor, one blood sample of around 2.5 ml was drawn. Comments on this clonotype: As yet, its antigen is unknown.

The length of the CDR3 is 16 residues. The germline gives CDR1 MNHEY, CDR2 SVGEGT. The authors used about 3,500 ng of total RNA per TCR library. TCRdb reprocessed the 5' RACE reads and reports one entry per CDR3 protein, with no DNA. Recorded for this sample: some 450,000 distinct CDR3 sequences. The study, taken as a whole, reports: Twins with IBD were found to have lower TCRbeta diversity (inverse Simpson) than healthy co-twins. Sharing of clonotypes with others was lower in IBD patients than in healthy twins, and this was especially so with disease activity.

Sequenced: blood. The chain employs TRBV6-2 or TRBV6-3 and TRBJ2-3; with no DNA, the TCRdb D assignment of TRBD2 cannot be verified. This receptor was obtained from a human donor with ulcerative colitis or Crohn's disease, or a healthy co-twin of an affected twin (not recorded which). CDR3 loop: CASMRSGRGRTDTQYF.